This entry lists 32 T cell receptor beta chains sequenced from one sample in a study of cytomegalovirus exposure and HLA in healthy donors. 13 Jbeta primers and 60 Vbeta primers were used for the PCR. Profiling relied on immunoSEQ multiplex PCR, and the TCRdb table lists in-frame clones only, not all of them. The sample's table shows 150,000 or so clones. Sequencing was carried out using PBMCs. Receptors originate from a woman aged 55-69 years in good health and CMV-seronegative.

The V and J genes are TRBV2 and TRBJ2-5; a weak D match, TRBD2 (6 bases). CDR3 length: 16 amino acids. Trimming cost V 0 bases and J 5 bases, with 16 bases left between them. The germline CDR1 and CDR2 sequences are SNHLY and FYNNEI. The CDR3 loop reads CASSEAHTGTVETQYF. Written as DNA, the CDR3 is TGTGCCAGCAGTGAAGCGCATACGGGGACTGTGGAGACCCAGTACTTC. The full variable domain, completed using reference TRBV2 and TRBJ2-5, is EPEVTQTPSHQVTQMGQEVILRCVPISNHLYFYWYRQILGQKVEFLVSFYNNEISEKSEIFDDQFSVERPDGSNFTLKIRSTKLEDSAMYFCASSEAHTGTVETQYFGPGTRLLVL.

The chain joins TRBV7-3 to TRBJ2-5, with D perhaps TRBD2 (5 bases). The CDR3 totals 13 residues. Between the trimmed V and J ends, which lost 5 bases and 4 bases, there was a span of 11 bases. CDR1 is SGHTA, CDR2 FQGTGA, per germline. In DNA form, the CDR3 reads TGTGCCAGCAGCGTCCGGGATGGAGAGACCCAGTACTTC. This sequence encodes CASSVRDGETQYF.

The V gene is TRBV4-1, the J gene TRBJ1-2; D might be TRBD1 (5 bases). V was clipped by 0 bases and J by 4 bases, with 24 bases between them. The length of the CDR3 is 19 residues. The germline CDR1 and CDR2 sequences are MGHRA and YSYEKL. This CDR3 reads CASSQEGGGRRGSTYGYTF. The CDR3, as DNA: TGCGCCAGCAGCCAAGAGGGGGGTGGAAGACGCGGGAGCACCTATGGCTACACCTTC.

V usage is TRBV19 and J usage is TRBJ2-7; no clear D gene. Per germline, CDR1 LNHDA and CDR2 SQIVND (reference sequence). The CDR3 length is 14 residues. Trimming took off 0 bases at V and 0 bases at J, with 6 bases between the two ends. The CDR3 protein is CASSIDGGSYEQYF. Written as DNA, the CDR3 is TGTGCCAGTAGTATAGACGGCGGCTCCTACGAGCAGTACTTC.

The V gene is TRBV4-3, the J gene TRBJ1-3, with 9 nucleotides matching TRBD1. This CDR3 has 17 residues. The V segment lost 4 bases and the J segment 0 bases; nucleotides outside the gene matches: 7. CDR1 and CDR2 (germline): LGHNA, YSLEER. The CDR3 nucleotides are TGCGCCAGCAGCCCGCAACGGACAGGGGTCTCTGGAAACACCATATATTTT. The encoded protein is CASSPQRTGVSGNTIYF.

The chain combines TRBV5-1 with TRBJ2-2; 13 bases map to TRBD2. J gave up 0 bases and V 4 bases, and 6 bases lay outside the gene matches. Germline V lookup: CDR1 SGHRS, CDR2 YFSETQ. CDR3 length: 18 amino acids. CDR3 DNA sequence: TGCGCCAGCAGCCCCGGACTAGCGGGGGAAACGAACACCGGGGAGCTGTTTTTT. It translates to CASSPGLAGETNTGELFF.

V usage is TRBV6-5 and J usage is TRBJ1-1; 11 nucleotides align to TRBD1. Germline-derived CDR1 and CDR2 are MNHEY and SVGAGI. CDR3 length equals 14 residues. The V gene end was trimmed by 2 bases and the J gene end by 6 bases; junction bases not matched to a gene: 2. The CDR3 loop reads CASSYRDRGSEAFF. CDR3 DNA sequence: TGTGCCAGCAGTTACCGGGACAGGGGGTCTGAAGCTTTCTTT.

The chain joins TRBV9 to TRBJ1-5, with D possibly being TRBD1 (6 bases). The germline CDR1 and CDR2 sequences are SGDLS and YYNGEE. The ends were cut back, 3 bases at V and 7 bases at J, with 17 bases in the middle. CDR3 length: 15 residues. CDR3 nucleotides: TGTGCCAGCAGCGGCCAGGGGACGGACAAGCAGCCCCAGCATTTT. Amino acid sequence: CASSGQGTDKQPQHF.

The CDR3 sequence is CASSQMTGGNNEQFF. The CDR3 DNA reads as TGCGCCAGCAGCCAAATGACGGGAGGGAACAATGAGCAGTTCTTC. The chain links TRBV5-1 to TRBJ2-1; TRBD2 aligns across 8 bases. CDR1 is SGHRS, CDR2 YFSETQ, per germline. The V gene end was trimmed by 4 bases and the J gene end by 5 bases; junction bases not matched to a gene: 8. The CDR3 contains 15 residues. The entire variable domain, with the rest obtained from reference TRBV5-1 and TRBJ2-1, is as follows: KAGVTQTPRYLIKTRGQQVTLSCSPISGHRSVSWYQQTPGQGLQFLFEYFSETQRNKGNFPGRFSGRQFSNSRSEMNVSTLELGDSALYLCASSQMTGGNNEQFFGPGTRLTVL.

This rearrangement joins TRBV5-1 to TRBJ2-5; unclear D gene. Trimming took off 8 bases at V and 1 base at J, with 12 bases between the two ends. Germline lookup yields CDR1 SGHRS and CDR2 YFSETQ. This CDR3 region has 13 residues. DNA of the CDR3: TGCGCCAGTTCAACAGTGTCCCAAGAGACCCAGTACTTC. It codes for CASSTVSQETQYF.

The chain is built from TRBV9 and TRBJ2-1, with 8 positions matching TRBD1. The CDR3 has 15 residues. V lost 4 bases to trimming and J lost 8 bases; unmatched junction nucleotides: 11. Looked up from germline, CDR1 is SGDLS and CDR2 is YYNGEE. In DNA form, the CDR3 reads TGTGCCAGCAGCCCTCGACAGGGGTTTTTGGATGAGCAGTTCTTC. Translated, it gives CASSPRQGFLDEQFF.

J is TRBJ1-2 and V is TRBV12-5; tentative D call: TRBD1 (5 bases). Trimming left V 2 bases short and J 3 bases short, with 7 bases between. Germline CDR1 reads LGHNT; CDR2 reads FRNRAP. The CDR3 is 13 residues long. In nucleotides, the CDR3 is TGTGCTAGTGGTTTGCCGACAGACTATGGCTACACCTTC. It specifies CASGLPTDYGYTF.

The chain carries TRBV5-1 and TRBJ2-1, with 13 nucleotides matching TRBD2. J gave up 8 bases and V 3 bases, and 5 bases lay outside the gene matches. The CDR3 runs 15 residues. From germline, CDR1 is SGHRS and CDR2 YFSETQ. In nucleotides, the CDR3 is TGCGCCAGCAGCTCCGGGACTAGCGGGATTGATGAGCAGTTCTTC. Its protein product is CASSSGTSGIDEQFF. Looking up the rest from reference TRBV5-1 and TRBJ2-1 gives the full variable domain: KAGVTQTPRYLIKTRGQQVTLSCSPISGHRSVSWYQQTPGQGLQFLFEYFSETQRNKGNFPGRFSGRQFSNSRSEMNVSTLELGDSALYLCASSSGTSGIDEQFFGPGTRLTVL.

CDR3: CASSVPGDPYEQYF. As DNA, the CDR3 is TGCGCCAGCAGTGTCCCGGGAGACCCCTACGAGCAGTACTTC. V is TRBV10-1 and J is TRBJ2-7; tentative D call: TRBD2 (6 bases). The CDR3 sequence is 14 residues long. CDR1 is WNHNN, CDR2 SYGVQD, per germline (reference sequence). Trimming cost V 4 bases and J 2 bases, with 12 bases left between them.

The gene calls are TRBV7-8 and TRBJ1-5, with 10 nucleotides matching TRBD1. The V gene end was trimmed by 2 bases and the J gene end by 6 bases; junction bases not matched to a gene: 4. The CDR3 extends over 15 amino acids. The germline V gene encodes CDR1 SGHVS and CDR2 FQNEAQ. In DNA, the CDR3 is TGTGCCAGCAGCTTAACCCGGACAGGGGGTCAGCCCCAGCATTTT. Its protein product is CASSLTRTGGQPQHF.

This CDR3 is CASSSERGLGEQFF. CDR3 in DNA: TGTGCCAGCAGCTCCGAAAGGGGCTTGGGTGAGCAGTTCTTC. The chain uses TRBV11-3 and TRBJ2-1; D might be TRBD1 (5 bases). The V end lost 4 bases, the J end lost 9 bases, and 16 bases lay between the germline ends. Germline CDR1 is SGHNT and CDR2 is YENEEA. The CDR3 is made up of 14 amino acids. Full variable domain (remainder filled in from reference TRBV11-3 and TRBJ2-1): EAGVVQSPRYKIIEKKQPVAFWCNPISGHNTLYWYLQNLGQGPELLIRYENEEAVDDSQLPKDRFSAERLKGVDSTLKIQPAELGDSAVYLCASSSERGLGEQFFGPGTRLTVL.

The chain employs TRBV4-1 and TRBJ1-1; D possibly corresponds to TRBD1 (5 bases). Per germline, CDR1 MGHRA and CDR2 YSYEKL. Trimming removed 7 bases at V and 1 base at J, with 16 bases between. This CDR3 has 15 amino acids. CDR3 amino acids: CASTRGEVRNTEAFF. The CDR3 region has the DNA TGCGCCAGCACTCGAGGGGAGGTTAGGAACACTGAAGCTTTCTTT.

This chain links TRBV6-6 with TRBJ2-7; possibly TRBD1 for D (6 bases). The CDR3 consists of 13 residues. Germline loops: CDR1 MNHNY, CDR2 SVGAGI (reference sequence). Trimming took off 6 bases at V and 2 bases at J, with 11 bases between the two ends. CDR3 region: CASRPDSPYEQYF. In DNA form, the CDR3 reads TGTGCCAGCAGACCGGACAGCCCCTACGAGCAGTACTTC.

This chain connects TRBV6-1 to TRBJ2-1, with 7 positions matching TRBD1. The germline CDR1 and CDR2 sequences are MNHNS and SASEGT. Losses at the gene ends were 5 bases for V and 3 bases for J; bases not matched to a gene: 7. This CDR3 has 15 residues. In nucleotides, the CDR3 is TGTGCCAGCAGTCGGACAGGAGTATACTACAATGAGCAGTTCTTC. Amino acid sequence: CASSRTGVYYNEQFF.

The chain couples TRBV12-5 to TRBJ2-7; D possibly corresponds to TRBD1 (6 bases). The ends were cut back, 6 bases at V and 2 bases at J, with 14 bases in the middle. Germline lookup yields CDR1 LGHNT and CDR2 FRNRAP. The CDR3 extends over 14 amino acids. The CDR3 DNA reads TGTGCTAGTGGCAAAGGACAGCCCCCCTACGAGCAGTACTTC. Protein product: CASGKGQPPYEQYF.

The chain links TRBV6-5 to TRBJ2-5; 7 bases align to TRBD1. This CDR3 has 15 amino acids. From germline, CDR1 is MNHEY and CDR2 SVGAGI. The V segment lost 6 bases and the J segment 4 bases; nucleotides outside the gene matches: 11. The CDR3 bases are TGTGCCAGCAGGAGGGGGCCCGATCCTGGAGAGACCCAGTACTTC. It specifies CASRRGPDPGETQYF.

The chain employs TRBV7-9 and TRBJ1-2, with TRBD1 matching 7 bases. This CDR3 has 12 residues. The V gene end was trimmed by 5 bases and the J gene end by 4 bases; junction bases not matched to a gene: 1. Germline V gives CDR1 SEHNR, CDR2 FQNEAQ (reference sequence). The chain's CDR3 is CASSHRGYGYTF. In DNA, the CDR3 is TGTGCCAGCAGCCACAGGGGCTATGGCTACACCTTC.

The V and J genes are TRBV6-5 and TRBJ2-2, with a tentative D call TRBD2 (5 bases). The germline V and J ends were trimmed by 9 bases and 2 bases, with 10 bases remaining between them. Germline V CDR1 and CDR2: MNHEY, SVGAGI. CDR3 size: 13 residues. The CDR3 DNA follows: TGTGCCAGTCAGCGGACCAACACCGGGGAGCTGTTTTTT. It translates to CASQRTNTGELFF.

The V and J genes are TRBV7-9 and TRBJ1-6; D perhaps matches TRBD1 (5 bases). V lost 6 bases and J 7 bases, leaving 16 bases between the germline ends. CDR3 length equals 15 residues. Germline CDR1 is SEHNR and CDR2 is FQNEAQ (reference sequence). Here the CDR3 DNA reads TGTGCCAGCAGTCCCGAGTGGGGCCGGAATTCACCCCTCCACTTT. Amino acids: CASSPEWGRNSPLHF.

The chain carries TRBV7-9 and TRBJ2-7, with 9 bases aligning to TRBD1. This CDR3 contains 14 residues. With 1 base clipped from V and 7 bases from J, the junction kept 5 bases outside the gene matches. Germline V gene data show CDR1 as SEHNR and CDR2 as FQNEAQ (reference sequence). CDR3: CASSLGDRDGEQYF. Here the CDR3 DNA reads TGTGCCAGCAGCTTAGGGGACAGGGATGGTGAGCAGTACTTC.

The chain recombines TRBV5-1 with TRBJ1-1, with a tentative D call TRBD1 (5 bases). Germline CDR1 is SGHRS and CDR2 is YFSETQ. The CDR3 extends over 16 amino acids. V was pared by 2 bases and J by 2 bases, with 16 bases between. The CDR3 nucleotides are TGCGCCAGCAGCTTTGCGGGGGGAAGGGCCAACACTGAAGCTTTCTTT. Residues: CASSFAGGRANTEAFF.

The V call is TRBV7-9, the J call TRBJ1-1, with D perhaps TRBD1 (5 bases). Trimming cost V 1 base and J 5 bases, with 8 bases left between them. This CDR3 comprises 13 residues. CDR1 and CDR2 from the germline V gene are SEHNR and FQNEAQ (reference sequence). This chain's CDR3 is CASSLDGGTEAFF. Written as DNA, the CDR3 is TGTGCCAGCAGCTTAGACGGGGGGACTGAAGCTTTCTTT.

On this clone itself: Other nucleotide sequences from this sample produce the same CDR3. The chain couples TRBV5-1 to TRBJ2-7, with TRBD2 matching 7 bases. Germline V gene lookup returns CDR1 SGHRS and CDR2 YFSETQ. CDR3 length equals 14 residues. V was clipped by 1 base and J by 3 bases; unmatched bases: 4. CDR3 nucleotide sequence: TGCGCCAGCAGCTTGCGGACGGGGGGCTACGAGCAGTACTTC. Protein sequence: CASSLRTGGYEQYF.

This chain connects TRBV18 to TRBJ2-7, with a weak D call TRBD2 (5 bases). CDR1 is KGHSH and CDR2 is LQKENI in the germline V gene. Trimming took 3 bases from V and 1 from J, leaving 13 bases between them. The CDR3 is 15 residues long. The CDR3 bases are TGTGCCAGCTCACCCGCGCGGGTTGGGTCCTACGAGCAGTACTTC. Amino acid sequence: CASSPARVGSYEQYF.

The chain has TRBV2 and TRBJ2-5, with D perhaps TRBD1 (6 bases). CDR1 SNHLY and CDR2 FYNNEI come from the germline V gene. The CDR3 covers 15 residues. The V end was cut by 5 bases, the J end by 2 bases, with 15 bases between. The CDR3, as DNA: TGTGCCAGCAGTTTGTGGGGGCCAGGGCAAGAGACCCAGTACTTC. This codes for CASSLWGPGQETQYF. The whole variable domain, remainder taken from reference TRBV2 and TRBJ2-5, is EPEVTQTPSHQVTQMGQEVILRCVPISNHLYFYWYRQILGQKVEFLVSFYNNEISEKSEIFDDQFSVERPDGSNFTLKIRSTKLEDSAMYFCASSLWGPGQETQYFGPGTRLLVL.

The rearrangement links TRBV7-9 to TRBJ1-1, with D possibly being TRBD1 (5 bases). Germline CDR1 is SEHNR and CDR2 is FQNEAQ (reference sequence). The CDR3 contains 14 residues. Trimming pared 2 bases from V and 2 bases from J, leaving 9 bases between. The CDR3: CASSLYGGNTEAFF. The CDR3 DNA reads TGTGCCAGCAGCTTATACGGGGGAAACACTGAAGCTTTCTTT.

The rearrangement joins TRBV9 to TRBJ2-1; D is ambiguous. Per the germline V gene, CDR1 is SGDLS and CDR2 is YYNGEE. Trimming took off 4 bases at V and 5 bases at J, with 4 bases between the two ends. The CDR3 spans 11 residues. The CDR3, as DNA: TGTGCCAGCAGCCCTCACAATGAGCAGTTCTTC. Residues: CASSPHNEQFF.